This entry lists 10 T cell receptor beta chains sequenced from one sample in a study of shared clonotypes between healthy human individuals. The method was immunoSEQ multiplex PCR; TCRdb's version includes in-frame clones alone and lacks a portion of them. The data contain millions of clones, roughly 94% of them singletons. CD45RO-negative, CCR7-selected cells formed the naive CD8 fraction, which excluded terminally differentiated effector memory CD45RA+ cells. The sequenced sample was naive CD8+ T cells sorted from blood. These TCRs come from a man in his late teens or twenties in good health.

As DNA, the CDR3 is TGCGCCAGCAGCCAAACTAGGCACACCGGGGAGCTGTTTTTT. Translation gives CASSQTRHTGELFF. The chain has TRBV4-1 and TRBJ2-2; a possible D gene is TRBD2 (5 bases). Germline CDR1 MGHRA, CDR2 YSYEKL. Trimming took 2 bases from V and 3 from J, leaving 7 bases between them. CDR3 length: 14 amino acids.

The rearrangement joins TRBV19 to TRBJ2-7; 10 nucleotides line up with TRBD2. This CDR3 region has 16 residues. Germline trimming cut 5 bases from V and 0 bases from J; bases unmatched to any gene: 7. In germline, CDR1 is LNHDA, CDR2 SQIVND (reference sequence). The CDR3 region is CASSFGTSVSSYEQYF. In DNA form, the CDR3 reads TGTGCCAGTAGTTTCGGGACTAGCGTGAGCTCCTACGAGCAGTACTTC. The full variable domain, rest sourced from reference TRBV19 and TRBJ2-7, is DGGITQSPKYLFRKEGQNVTLSCEQNLNHDAMYWYRQDPGQGLRLIYYSQIVNDFQKGDIAEGYSVSREKKESFPLTVTSAQKNPTAFYLCASSFGTSVSSYEQYFGPGTRLTVT.

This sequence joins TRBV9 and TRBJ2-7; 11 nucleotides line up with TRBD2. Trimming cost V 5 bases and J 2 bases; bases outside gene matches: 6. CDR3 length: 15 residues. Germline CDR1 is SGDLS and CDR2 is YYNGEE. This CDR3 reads CASSTGTSGTYEQYF. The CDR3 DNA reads TGTGCCAGCAGTACCGGGACTAGCGGTACCTACGAGCAGTACTTC. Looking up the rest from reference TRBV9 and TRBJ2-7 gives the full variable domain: DSGVTQTPKHLITATGQRVTLRCSPRSGDLSVYWYQQSLDQGLQFLIQYYNGEERAKGNILERFSAQQFPDLHSELNLSSLELGDSALYFCASSTGTSGTYEQYFGPGTRLTVT.

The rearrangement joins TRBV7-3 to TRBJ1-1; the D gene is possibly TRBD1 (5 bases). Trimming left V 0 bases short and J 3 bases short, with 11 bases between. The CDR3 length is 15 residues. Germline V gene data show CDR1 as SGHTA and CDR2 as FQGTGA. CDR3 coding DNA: TGTGCCAGCAGCTTAACGCATCGGGGGGACACTGAAGCTTTCTTT. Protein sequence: CASSLTHRGDTEAFF.

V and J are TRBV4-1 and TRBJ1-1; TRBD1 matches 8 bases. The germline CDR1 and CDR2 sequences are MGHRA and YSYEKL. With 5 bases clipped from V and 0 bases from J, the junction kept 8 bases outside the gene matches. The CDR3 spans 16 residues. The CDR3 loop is CASSFRTGTMNTEAFF. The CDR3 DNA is TGCGCCAGCAGCTTCCGGACAGGGACTATGAACACTGAAGCTTTCTTT.

This CDR3 is CSVYGTDGTGYTF. As DNA, the CDR3 is TGCAGCGTTTATGGGACCGATGGTACTGGCTACACCTTC. V is TRBV29-1 and J is TRBJ1-2; possibly TRBD1 for D (5 bases). CDR3 length: 13 amino acids. Germline CDR1 SQVTM, CDR2 ANQGSEA. Trimming removed 5 bases from V and 7 bases from J, with 17 bases in between.

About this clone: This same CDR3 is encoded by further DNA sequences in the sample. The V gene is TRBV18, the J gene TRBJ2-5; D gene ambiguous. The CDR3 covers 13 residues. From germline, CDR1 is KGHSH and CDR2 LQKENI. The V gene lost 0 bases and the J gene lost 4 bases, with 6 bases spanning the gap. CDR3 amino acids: CASSPPSGETQYF. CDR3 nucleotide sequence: TGTGCCAGCTCACCACCGTCCGGAGAGACCCAGTACTTC.

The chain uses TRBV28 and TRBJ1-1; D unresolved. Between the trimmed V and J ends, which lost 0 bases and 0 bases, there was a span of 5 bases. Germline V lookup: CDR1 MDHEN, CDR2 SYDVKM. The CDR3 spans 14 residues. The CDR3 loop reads CASSLWAVNTEAFF. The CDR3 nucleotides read TGTGCCAGCAGTTTATGGGCGGTGAACACTGAAGCTTTCTTT.

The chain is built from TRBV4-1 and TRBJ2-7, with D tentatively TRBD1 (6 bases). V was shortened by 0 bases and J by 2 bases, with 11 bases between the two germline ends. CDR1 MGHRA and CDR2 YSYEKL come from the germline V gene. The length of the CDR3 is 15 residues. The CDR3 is CASSQDLQGPYEQYF. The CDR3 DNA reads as TGCGCCAGCAGCCAAGATCTTCAGGGGCCCTACGAGCAGTACTTC.

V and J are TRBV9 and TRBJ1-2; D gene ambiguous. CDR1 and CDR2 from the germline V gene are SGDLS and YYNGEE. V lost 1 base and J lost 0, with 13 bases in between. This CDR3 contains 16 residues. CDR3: CASSVKGDGTNYGYTF. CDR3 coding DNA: TGTGCCAGCAGCGTAAAGGGAGATGGGACTAACTATGGCTACACCTTC.